This note documents a single T cell receptor (beta chain) sequence. The germline CDR1 and CDR2 sequences are SGHTS and YDEGEE. This CDR3 contains 14 residues. V was shortened by 4 bases and J by 0 bases, with 9 bases between the two germline ends. As originally analysed: Cell counts per sample came from amplifying reference gene primers. Sequencing used immunoSEQ multiplex PCR; TCRdb keeps in-frame clones, though not all of them. The V and J calls and clone size were taken over from that table, and D and trimming were inferred from the DNA. The repertoire holds about 250,000 clones, with over 75% as singletons. This sample was taken from a study of blood T cell repertoires in COVID-19. Overall study: The origin of the acute and convalescent COVID-19 samples was the United States, Italy and Spain.

Two negative PCRs, clearance, or symptom resolution were required of recovered Cohort 3 donors. Sequencing used PBMCs or T cells enriched from blood (not recorded which). The receptor comes from a young woman who had recovered from COVID-19. The chain joins TRBV5-8 to TRBJ2-3; possibly TRBD2 for D (6 bases). The CDR3 sequence is CASSRRGSTDTQYF. Here the CDR3 DNA reads TGTGCCAGCAGCCGGCGGGGAAGCACAGATACGCAGTATTTT.